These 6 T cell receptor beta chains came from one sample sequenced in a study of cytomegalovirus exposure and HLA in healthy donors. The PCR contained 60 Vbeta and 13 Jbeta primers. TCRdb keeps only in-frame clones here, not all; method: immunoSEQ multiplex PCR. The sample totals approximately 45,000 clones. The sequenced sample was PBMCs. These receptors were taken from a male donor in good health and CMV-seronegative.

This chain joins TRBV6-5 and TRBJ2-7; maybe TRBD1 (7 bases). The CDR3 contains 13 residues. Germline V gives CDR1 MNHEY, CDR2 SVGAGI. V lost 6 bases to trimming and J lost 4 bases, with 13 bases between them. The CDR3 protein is CASRAGQPYEQYF. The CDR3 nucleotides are TGTGCCAGCAGGGCGGGACAGCCATACGAGCAGTACTTC.

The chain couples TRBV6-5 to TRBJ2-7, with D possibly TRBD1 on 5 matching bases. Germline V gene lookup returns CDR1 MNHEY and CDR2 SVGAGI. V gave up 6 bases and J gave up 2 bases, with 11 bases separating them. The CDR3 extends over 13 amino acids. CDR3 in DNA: TGTGCCAGCAGCCCGACAGATACCTACGAGCAGTACTTC. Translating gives CASSPTDTYEQYF.

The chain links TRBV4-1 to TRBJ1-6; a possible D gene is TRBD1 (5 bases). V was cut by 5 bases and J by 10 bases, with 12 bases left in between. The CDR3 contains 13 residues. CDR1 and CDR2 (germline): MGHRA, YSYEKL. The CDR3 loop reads CASSGRAASPLHF. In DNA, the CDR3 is TGCGCCAGCAGCGGCAGGGCCGCATCACCCCTCCACTTT.

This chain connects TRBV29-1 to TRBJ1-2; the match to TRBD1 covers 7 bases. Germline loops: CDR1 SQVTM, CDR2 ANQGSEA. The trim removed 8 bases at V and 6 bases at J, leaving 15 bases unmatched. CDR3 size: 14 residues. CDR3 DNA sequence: TGCAGCCCCGGGGGGGTGGGACAGTTGAATGGCTACACCTTC. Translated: CSPGGVGQLNGYTF.

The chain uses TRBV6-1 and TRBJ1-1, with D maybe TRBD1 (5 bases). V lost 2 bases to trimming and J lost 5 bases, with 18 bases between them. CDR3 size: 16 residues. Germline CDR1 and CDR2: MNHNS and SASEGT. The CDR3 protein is CASSEQWVRDGTEAFF. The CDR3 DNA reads TGTGCCAGCAGTGAACAGTGGGTCAGGGATGGGACTGAAGCTTTCTTT.

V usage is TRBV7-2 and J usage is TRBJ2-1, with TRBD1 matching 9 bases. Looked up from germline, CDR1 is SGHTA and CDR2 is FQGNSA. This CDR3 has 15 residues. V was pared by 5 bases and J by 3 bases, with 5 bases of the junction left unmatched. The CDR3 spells CASSPPGQGYNEQFF. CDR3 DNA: TGTGCCAGCAGCCCTCCGGGACAGGGCTACAATGAGCAGTTCTTC.